One sample yielded the 12 T cell receptor beta chains listed below, sequenced in a study of blood T cell repertoires in COVID-19. Assay used: immunoSEQ multiplex PCR; TCRdb lists only in-frame clones, some missing. The sample yields some 99,000 clones, 87% seen once. Sequencing was done on a sample of peripheral blood. These receptors originate from a man in his 70s with acute or convalescent COVID-19.

This sequence joins TRBV11-2 and TRBJ2-7; D is unclear. The CDR3 has 13 residues. The V gene's germline CDR1 is SGHAT and CDR2 FQNNGV. Trimming took off 2 bases at V and 4 bases at J, with 9 bases between the two ends. The CDR3: CASSLSQKYEQYV. The CDR3 DNA sequence: TGTGCCAGCAGCTTATCACAGAAGTACGAGCAGTACGTC.

This sequence joins TRBV27 and TRBJ1-4; TRBD1 is a possible D gene (6 bases). The CDR3 is made up of 19 amino acids. Trimming shortened V by 2 bases and J by 8 bases, and 27 bases separated the two germline ends. CDR1 is MNHEY, CDR2 SMNVEV, per germline (reference sequence). The CDR3 spells CASSLSSGTSAGRSEKLFF. The CDR3 DNA reads TGTGCCAGCAGTTTAAGCTCCGGGACATCGGCTGGCAGGAGCGAAAAACTGTTTTTT.

The gene calls are TRBV5-4 and TRBJ1-4; 7 bases fit TRBD1. CDR3 size: 15 residues. CDR1 and CDR2 (germline): SGHNT, YYREEE (reference sequence). The V gene end was trimmed by 5 bases and the J gene end by 3 bases; junction bases not matched to a gene: 7. This CDR3 is CASSLARGSNEKLFF. The CDR3 DNA reads as TGTGCCAGCAGTTTAGCCAGGGGGTCTAATGAAAAACTGTTTTTT.

V gene TRBV9 combines with J gene TRBJ2-3; no definite D call. CDR3 size: 16 residues. CDR1 SGDLS and CDR2 YYNGEE come from the germline V gene. V lost 0 bases and J lost 2, with 13 bases in between. The CDR3 here is CASSVASLTPTDTQYF. As DNA, the CDR3 is TGTGCCAGCAGCGTAGCTTCGCTAACCCCCACAGATACGCAGTATTTT.

This clone was seen once. The rearrangement links TRBV30 to TRBJ1-2, with D unclear. Germline CDR1 GTSNPN, CDR2 SVGIG (reference sequence). V was trimmed by 7 bases and J by 10 bases, leaving 22 bases between them. The CDR3 loop spans 13 amino acids. CDR3 DNA: TGTGCCTCCCCCGGTACCCTCACTAGCGACTACACCTTC. Amino acid sequence: CASPGTLTSDYTF.

The gene calls are TRBV5-1 and TRBJ2-3, with 11 nucleotides matching TRBD2. The CDR3 totals 15 residues. J gave up 7 bases and V 4 bases, and 8 bases lay outside the gene matches. The germline V gene encodes CDR1 SGHRS and CDR2 YFSETQ. CDR3 nucleotides: TGCGCCAGCAGCCGGGATCTAGCGGGGGGCTATACGCAGTATTTT. Translation: CASSRDLAGGYTQYF.

This clone is a singleton in its sample. V and J are TRBV30 and TRBJ2-7; 7 bases fit TRBD2. Germline V CDR1 and CDR2: GTSNPN, SVGIG (reference sequence). The ends lost 3 bases at V and 5 bases at J; junction bases unmatched: 10. The CDR3 spans 14 residues. CDR3 sequence (DNA): TGTGCCTGGAGGGGGGGGACCCTGGGCCACGAGCAGTACTTC. Encoded protein: CAWRGGTLGHEQYF.

The chain has TRBV5-8 and TRBJ2-5, with TRBD1 matching over 11 bases. The CDR3 covers 14 residues. Trimming at V came to 3 bases and at J to 4 bases, leaving 2 bases not matched to a gene. The germline V gene has CDR1 SGHTS and CDR2 YDEGEE. The CDR3 sequence is CASSWGQGVETQYF. The CDR3 coding sequence is TGTGCCAGCAGCTGGGGACAGGGGGTAGAGACCCAGTACTTC.

The table lists this clone with a count of one. V and J are TRBV6-6 and TRBJ1-2; D ambiguous. Germline loops: CDR1 MNHNY, CDR2 SVGAGI (reference sequence). There are 13 residues in the CDR3. V was clipped by 2 bases and J by 8 bases, with 12 bases between them. The DNA of the CDR3 is TGTGCCAGCAGTTACGCAGACATTGGGGGCTACACCTTC. Translated, it gives CASSYADIGGYTF.

The J gene is TRBJ2-1, the V gene TRBV3-1 (or the pseudogene TRBV3-2); TRBD1 is a possible D gene (6 bases). Germline CDR1 is LGHDT and CDR2 is YNNKEL (reference sequence). This CDR3 is 15 amino acids long. Between the trimmed V and J ends, which lost 4 bases and 4 bases, there was a span of 14 bases. The CDR3 loop is CASSRGQFPYNEQFF. The CDR3 coding sequence is TGTGCCAGCAGCCGAGGACAGTTCCCTTACAATGAGCAGTTCTTC.

The chain links TRBV27 to TRBJ2-5, with 8 bases lining up with TRBD2. The CDR3 is 16 amino acids. V gave up 2 bases and J gave up 5 bases; unmatched junction bases: 10. Germline assignment: CDR1 MNHEY and CDR2 SMNVEV (reference sequence). In DNA, the CDR3 is TGTGCCAGCAGTTTACGTCGGCCGGGGGGGCGGGAGACCCAGTACTTC. Protein product: CASSLRRPGGRETQYF.

Only one count was recorded for this clone. The genes are TRBV2 and TRBJ1-2; tentative D call: TRBD1 (6 bases). Germline V CDR1 and CDR2: SNHLY, FYNNEI. The V end was cut by 3 bases, the J end by 0 bases, with 11 bases between. The CDR3 has 15 amino acids. The CDR3 reads CASSDPQGSNYGYTF. CDR3 DNA: TGTGCCAGCAGTGATCCACAGGGCTCTAACTATGGCTACACCTTC.